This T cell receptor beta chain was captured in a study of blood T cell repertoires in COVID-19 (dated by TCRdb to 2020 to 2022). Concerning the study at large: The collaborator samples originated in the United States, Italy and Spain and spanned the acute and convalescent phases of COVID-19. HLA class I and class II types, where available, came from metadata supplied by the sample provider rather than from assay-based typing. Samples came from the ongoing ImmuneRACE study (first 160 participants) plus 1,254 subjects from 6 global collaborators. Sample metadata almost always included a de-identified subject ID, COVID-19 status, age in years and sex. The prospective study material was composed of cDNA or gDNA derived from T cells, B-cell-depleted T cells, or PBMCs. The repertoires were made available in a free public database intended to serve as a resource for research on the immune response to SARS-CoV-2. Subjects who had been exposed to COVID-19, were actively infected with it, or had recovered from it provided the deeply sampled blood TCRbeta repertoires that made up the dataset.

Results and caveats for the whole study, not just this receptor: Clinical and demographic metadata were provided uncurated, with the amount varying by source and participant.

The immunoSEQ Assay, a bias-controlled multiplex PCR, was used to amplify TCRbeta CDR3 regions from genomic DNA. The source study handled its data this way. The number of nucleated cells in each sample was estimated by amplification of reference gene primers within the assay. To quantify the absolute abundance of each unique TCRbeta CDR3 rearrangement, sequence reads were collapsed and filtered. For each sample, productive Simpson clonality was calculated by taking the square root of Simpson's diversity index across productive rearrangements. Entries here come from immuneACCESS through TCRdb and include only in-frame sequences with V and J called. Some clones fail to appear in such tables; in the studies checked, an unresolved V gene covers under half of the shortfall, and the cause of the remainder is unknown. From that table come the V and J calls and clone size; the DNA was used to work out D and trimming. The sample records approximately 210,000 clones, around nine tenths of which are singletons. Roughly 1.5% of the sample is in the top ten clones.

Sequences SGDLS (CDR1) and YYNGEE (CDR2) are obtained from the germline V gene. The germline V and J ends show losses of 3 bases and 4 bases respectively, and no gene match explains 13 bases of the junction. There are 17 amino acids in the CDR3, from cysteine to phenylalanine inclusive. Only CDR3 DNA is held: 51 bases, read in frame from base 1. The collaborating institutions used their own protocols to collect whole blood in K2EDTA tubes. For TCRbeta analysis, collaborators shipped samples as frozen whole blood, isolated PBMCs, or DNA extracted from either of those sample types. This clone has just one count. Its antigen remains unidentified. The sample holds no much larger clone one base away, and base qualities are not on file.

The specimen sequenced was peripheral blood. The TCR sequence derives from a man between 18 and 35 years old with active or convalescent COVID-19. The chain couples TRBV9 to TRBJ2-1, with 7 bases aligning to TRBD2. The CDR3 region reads CASSERLGGSLYNEQFF. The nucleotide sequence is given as TGTGCCAGCAGCGAAAGATTGGGCGGGAGTTTGTACAATGAGCAGTTCTTC. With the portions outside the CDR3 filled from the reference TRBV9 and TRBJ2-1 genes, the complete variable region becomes DSGVTQTPKHLITATGQRVTLRCSPRSGDLSVYWYQQSLDQGLQFLIQYYNGEERAKGNILERFSAQQFPDLHSELNLSSLELGDSALYFCASSERLGGSLYNEQFFGPGTRLTVL.